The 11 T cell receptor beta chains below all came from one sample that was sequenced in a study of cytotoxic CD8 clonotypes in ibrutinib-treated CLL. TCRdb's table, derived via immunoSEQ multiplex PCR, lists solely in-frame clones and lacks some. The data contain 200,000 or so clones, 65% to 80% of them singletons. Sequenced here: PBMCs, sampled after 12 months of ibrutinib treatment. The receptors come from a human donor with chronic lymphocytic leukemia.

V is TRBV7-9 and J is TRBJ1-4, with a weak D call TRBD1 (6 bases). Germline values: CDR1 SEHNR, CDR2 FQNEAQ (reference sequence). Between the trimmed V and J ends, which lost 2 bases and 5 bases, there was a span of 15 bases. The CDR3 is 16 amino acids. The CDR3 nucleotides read TGTGCCAGCAGCTTAAGGGTAGGACAGTCGAATGAAAAACTGTTTTTT. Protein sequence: CASSLRVGQSNEKLFF.

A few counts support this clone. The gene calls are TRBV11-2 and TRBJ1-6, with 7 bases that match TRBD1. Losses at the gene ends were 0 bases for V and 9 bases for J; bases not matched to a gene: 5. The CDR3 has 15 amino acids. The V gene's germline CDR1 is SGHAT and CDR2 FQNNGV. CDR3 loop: CASSLDSSGGSPLHF. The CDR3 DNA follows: TGTGCCAGCAGCTTAGATTCCTCAGGGGGTTCACCCCTCCACTTT.

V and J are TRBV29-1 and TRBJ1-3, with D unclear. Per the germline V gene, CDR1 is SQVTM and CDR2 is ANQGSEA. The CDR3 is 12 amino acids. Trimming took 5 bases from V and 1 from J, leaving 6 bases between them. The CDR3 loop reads CSVRVSGNTIYF. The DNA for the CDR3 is TGCAGCGTTCGAGTATCTGGAAACACCATATATTTT.

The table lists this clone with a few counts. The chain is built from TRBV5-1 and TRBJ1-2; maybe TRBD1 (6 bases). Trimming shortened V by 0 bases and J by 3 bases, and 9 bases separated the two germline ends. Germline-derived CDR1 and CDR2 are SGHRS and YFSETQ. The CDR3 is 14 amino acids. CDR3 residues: CASSLGYRDYGYTF. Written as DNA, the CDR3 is TGCGCCAGCAGCTTGGGCTACAGGGACTATGGCTACACCTTC. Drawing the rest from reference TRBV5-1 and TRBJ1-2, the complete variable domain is KAGVTQTPRYLIKTRGQQVTLSCSPISGHRSVSWYQQTPGQGLQFLFEYFSETQRNKGNFPGRFSGRQFSNSRSEMNVSTLELGDSALYLCASSLGYRDYGYTFGSGTRLTVV.

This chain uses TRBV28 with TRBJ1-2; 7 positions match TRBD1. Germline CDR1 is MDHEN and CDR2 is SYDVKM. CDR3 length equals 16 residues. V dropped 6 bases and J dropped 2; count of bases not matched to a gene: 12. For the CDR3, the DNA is TGTGCCAGCAGATCGGGACAGCATAGCCTCAACTATGGCTACACCTTC. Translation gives CASRSGQHSLNYGYTF.

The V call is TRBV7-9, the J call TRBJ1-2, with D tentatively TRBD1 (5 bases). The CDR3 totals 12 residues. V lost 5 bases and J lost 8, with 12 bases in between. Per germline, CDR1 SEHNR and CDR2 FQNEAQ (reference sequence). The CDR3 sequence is CASSNGGEGYTF. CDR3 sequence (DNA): TGTGCCAGCAGCAATGGGGGGGAAGGCTACACCTTC. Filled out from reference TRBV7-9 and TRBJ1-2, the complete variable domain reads DTGVSQNPRHKITKRGQNVTFRCDPISEHNRLYWYRQTLGQGPEFLTYFQNEAQLEKSRLLSDRFSAERPKGSFSTLEIQRTEQGDSAMYLCASSNGGEGYTFGSGTRLTVV.

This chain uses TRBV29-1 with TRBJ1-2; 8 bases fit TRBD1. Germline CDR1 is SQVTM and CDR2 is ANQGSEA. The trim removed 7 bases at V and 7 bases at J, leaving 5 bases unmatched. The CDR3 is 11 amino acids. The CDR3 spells CSARTGSGYTF. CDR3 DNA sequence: TGCAGCGCACGGACAGGGTCTGGCTACACCTTC.

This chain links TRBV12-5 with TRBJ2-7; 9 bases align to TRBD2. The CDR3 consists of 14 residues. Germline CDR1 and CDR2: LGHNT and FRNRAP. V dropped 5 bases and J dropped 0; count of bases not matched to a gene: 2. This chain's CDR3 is CASGNSGSSYEQYF. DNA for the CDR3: TGTGCTAGTGGTAATAGCGGGAGCTCCTACGAGCAGTACTTC.

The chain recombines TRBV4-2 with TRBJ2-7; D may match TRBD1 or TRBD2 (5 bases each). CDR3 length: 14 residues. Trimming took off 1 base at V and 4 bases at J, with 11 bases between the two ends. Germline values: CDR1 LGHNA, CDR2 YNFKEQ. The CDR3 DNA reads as TGTGCCAGCAGCCAAGCTGGGGGAGCGTACGAGCAGTACTTC. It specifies CASSQAGGAYEQYF.

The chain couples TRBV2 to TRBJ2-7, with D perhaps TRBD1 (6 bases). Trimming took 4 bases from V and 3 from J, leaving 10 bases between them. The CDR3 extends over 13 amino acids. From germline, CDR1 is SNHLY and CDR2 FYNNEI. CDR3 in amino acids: CASSADRDYEQYF. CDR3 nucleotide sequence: TGTGCCAGCAGTGCGGACAGAGACTACGAGCAGTACTTC.

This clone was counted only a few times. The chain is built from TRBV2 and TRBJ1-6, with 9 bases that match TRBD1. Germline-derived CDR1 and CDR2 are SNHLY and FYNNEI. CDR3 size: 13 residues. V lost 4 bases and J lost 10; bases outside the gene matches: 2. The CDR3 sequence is CASSGTGESPLHF. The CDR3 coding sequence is TGTGCCAGCAGTGGGACAGGGGAGTCACCCCTCCACTTT.